These 25 T cell receptor beta chains originate from one sample sequenced in a study of CD8 T cells in ankylosing spondylitis. No cognate antigen is known for these TCRs. General study results and limits: In ankylosing spondylitis blood, a motif of eight highly homologous TCR beta variants appeared characteristic.

TCRdb called the 5' RACE reads again in MiXCR, with one record for every CDR3 protein. The data contain around 770,000 distinct CDR3 sequences, 15% to 20% of them singletons. Sequencing input: blood, either unsorted or a sorted T cell fraction (not recorded which). Receptors originate from a male donor with ankylosing spondylitis.

This clonotype has a handful of counts. The J gene is TRBJ2-2, the V gene TRBV7-8; possibly TRBD2 for D (5 bases). The germline CDR1 and CDR2 sequences are SGHVS and FQNEAQ. CDR3 length: 16 amino acids. Trimming pared 5 bases from V and 3 bases from J, leaving 16 bases between. The CDR3 loop is CASSQRPFGDTGELFF. The CDR3, as DNA: TGTGCCAGCAGCCAGCGGCCTTTCGGAGACACCGGGGAGCTGTTTTTT.

This chain uses TRBV10-3 with TRBJ1-1; 7 bases are shared with TRBD1. The CDR3 loop spans 14 amino acids. CDR1 and CDR2 (germline): ENHRY, SYGVKD. Trimming at V came to 4 bases and at J to 7 bases, leaving 9 bases not matched to a gene. Here the CDR3 reads CAISGRSGDSEAFF. The CDR3 DNA reads TGTGCCATCAGTGGGCGTAGTGGGGACAGTGAAGCTTTCTTT.

V and J are TRBV7-2 and TRBJ1-4; D may be TRBD1 (6 bases). The CDR3 length is 14 residues. Germline CDR1 reads SGHTA; CDR2 reads FQGNSA. Trimming shortened V by 5 bases and J by 10 bases, and 17 bases separated the two germline ends. CDR3 DNA: TGTGCCAGCAGCGCCGGGGACAAGGGAACAAAACTGTTTTTT. Encoded protein: CASSAGDKGTKLFF.

The J gene is TRBJ2-3, the V gene TRBV4-3, with TRBD2 identical over 11 bases. V was pared by 0 bases and J by 2 bases, with 1 base of the junction left unmatched. Germline V lookup: CDR1 LGHNA, CDR2 YSLEER. The CDR3 totals 16 residues. CDR3 in amino acids: CASSQEGLADTDTQYF. The CDR3 DNA follows: TGCGCCAGCAGCCAAGAGGGACTAGCGGACACAGATACGCAGTATTTT.

This clonotype has only a few counts. This sequence joins TRBV28 and TRBJ2-7; D perhaps matches TRBD2 (5 bases). Between the trimmed V and J ends, which lost 3 bases and 3 bases, there was a span of 18 bases. The germline CDR1 and CDR2 sequences are MDHEN and SYDVKM. The CDR3 is 16 amino acids. This CDR3 reads CASSFSGSVISYEQYF. CDR3 in DNA: TGTGCCAGCAGTTTCTCAGGTAGCGTGATTAGCTACGAGCAGTACTTC.

The chain has TRBV7-2 and TRBJ2-2; no clear D gene. Germline V gene data show CDR1 as SGHTA and CDR2 as FQGNSA. This CDR3 spans 17 amino acids. V lost 5 bases and J lost 0, with 16 bases in between. The chain's CDR3 is CASSRKRRPANTGELFF. The CDR3 DNA sequence: TGTGCCAGCAGCCGTAAGCGCAGGCCCGCGAACACCGGGGAGCTGTTTTTT. Filled out from reference TRBV7-2 and TRBJ2-2, the complete variable domain reads GAGVSQSPSNKVTEKGKDVELRCDPISGHTALYWYRQSLGQGLEFLIYFQGNSAPDKSGLPSDRFSAERTGGSVSTLTIQRTQQEDSAVYLCASSRKRRPANTGELFFGEGSRLTVL.

CDR3 sequence reads: CASSLTEGGTDTQYF. The CDR3 DNA follows: TGTGCCAGCAGCCTGACGGAGGGCGGCACAGATACGCAGTATTTT. The chain is built from TRBV7-8 and TRBJ2-3, with a weak D call TRBD2 (6 bases). Germline CDR1 and CDR2: SGHVS and FQNEAQ. V was trimmed by 5 bases and J by 1 base, leaving 13 bases between them. The CDR3 spans 15 residues.

This chain uses TRBV7-2 with TRBJ2-1; a weak D match, TRBD1 (5 bases). There are 15 residues in the CDR3. Deletions cut 1 base from V and 2 bases from J, with 9 bases between. Germline lookup yields CDR1 SGHTA and CDR2 FQGNSA. CDR3 bases: TGTGCCAGCAGCTTAGGACAGTGGGCCTACAATGAGCAGTTCTTC. This codes for CASSLGQWAYNEQFF.

This clonotype was seen a few times. The chain joins TRBV6-2 or TRBV6-3 to TRBJ2-7, with 8 bases fitting TRBD1. Germline CDR1 reads MNHEY; CDR2 reads SVGEGT. After removal of 4 bases from V and 4 bases from J, the junction contained 9 bases not matched to a gene. The CDR3 runs 15 residues. CDR3 protein: CASSSPGTGQYEQYF. CDR3 DNA: TGTGCCAGCAGTTCTCCCGGGACAGGTCAATACGAGCAGTACTTC.

J is TRBJ2-3 and V is TRBV6-4; D remains unclear. There are 15 residues in the CDR3. The germline V and J ends were trimmed by 0 bases and 4 bases, with 11 bases remaining between them. Germline assignment: CDR1 MRHNA and CDR2 SNTAGT. CDR3 in amino acids: CASSDSPHSADTQYF. In DNA, the CDR3 is TGTGCCAGCAGTGACTCGCCCCACTCTGCAGATACGCAGTATTTT.

The genes are TRBV4-2 and TRBJ1-4, with a possible D match to TRBD1 (6 bases). Germline CDR1 reads LGHNA; CDR2 reads YNFKEQ. The CDR3 totals 20 residues. Trimming stripped 2 bases from V and 0 bases from J, with 22 bases between. CDR3: CASSQRGFGAGDTTNEKLFF. CDR3 DNA: TGTGCCAGCAGCCAAAGGGGATTTGGGGCAGGGGATACAACTAATGAAAAACTGTTTTTT.

This clonotype showed up just a few times. J is TRBJ1-2 and V is TRBV29-1, with TRBD1 matching 9 bases. The CDR3 has 13 residues. The trim removed 5 bases at V and 6 bases at J, leaving 7 bases unmatched. Germline CDR1 and CDR2: SQVTM and ANQGSEA. The CDR3 region is CSVLGTGKDGYTF. DNA of the CDR3: TGCAGCGTTCTGGGGACAGGGAAGGATGGCTACACCTTC.

The chain employs TRBV20-1 and TRBJ1-4; D not certain. The V gene lost 6 bases and the J gene lost 8 bases, with 13 bases spanning the gap. The CDR3 spans 12 residues. Germline loops: CDR1 DFQATT, CDR2 SNEGSKA (reference sequence). CDR3 sequence: CSAMEMGEKLFF. The CDR3 DNA reads as TGCAGTGCAATGGAGATGGGGGAAAAACTGTTTTTT.

This clonotype showed up just a few times. The V call is TRBV4-1, the J call TRBJ2-3; TRBD2 agrees at 13 bases. The germline V gene encodes CDR1 MGHRA and CDR2 YSYEKL. The CDR3 spans 19 residues. Trimming removed 0 bases from V and 5 bases from J; junction bases left unmatched: 11. The CDR3 DNA follows: TGCGCCAGCAGCCAAGAGGAGGTATGGACTAGCGGGAGAATAGATACGCAGTATTTT. This sequence encodes CASSQEEVWTSGRIDTQYF.

This clonotype was counted between two and nine times. The chain employs TRBV3-1 and TRBJ1-4; D unclear. This CDR3 has 15 amino acids. CDR1 is LGHDT and CDR2 is YNNKEL in the germline V gene (reference sequence). Between the trimmed V and J ends, which lost 0 bases and 5 bases, there was a span of 10 bases. Here the CDR3 reads CASSQEDQVNEKLFF. In DNA, the CDR3 is TGTGCCAGCAGCCAAGAGGACCAGGTGAATGAAAAACTGTTTTTT.

The rearrangement uses TRBV7-2 and TRBJ2-3; D is tentatively TRBD1 or TRBD2 (5 bases each). CDR1 and CDR2 from the germline V gene are SGHTA and FQGNSA. Trimming removed 4 bases at V and 1 base at J, with 6 bases between. This CDR3 is 13 amino acids long. Here the CDR3 DNA reads TGTGCCAGCAGCTCGGGGCGCACAGATACGCAGTATTTT. Amino acid sequence: CASSSGRTDTQYF.

This clonotype has just a few counts. This chain links TRBV27 with TRBJ2-2, with D possibly matching TRBD1 (6 bases). V lost 5 bases and J 4 bases, leaving 14 bases between the germline ends. The germline V gene has CDR1 MNHEY and CDR2 SMNVEV (reference sequence). This CDR3 region has 15 residues. Here the CDR3 DNA reads TGTGCCAGCAGTCTACAGGGTTCGGGCACCGGGGAGCTGTTTTTT. Amino acid sequence: CASSLQGSGTGELFF.

The chain joins TRBV20-1 to TRBJ2-5, with D possibly TRBD2 on 5 matching bases. This CDR3 is 12 amino acids long. Per germline, CDR1 DFQATT and CDR2 SNEGSKA (reference sequence). Trimming stripped 6 bases from V and 0 bases from J, with 8 bases between. The CDR3 DNA sequence: TGCAGTGCCCAGGACTACCAAGAGACCCAGTACTTC. Its translation is CSAQDYQETQYF.

The chain is built from TRBV12-3 or TRBV12-4 and TRBJ2-1, with D unresolved. The germline V and J ends were trimmed by 5 bases and 8 bases, with 10 bases remaining between them. The CDR3 is 12 residues long. The chain's CDR3 is CASSPTAHEQFF. DNA for the CDR3: TGTGCCAGCAGTCCAACCGCGCATGAGCAGTTCTTC.

The chain carries TRBV9 and TRBJ2-1; TRBD2 matches 13 bases. This CDR3 has 15 amino acids. CDR1 and CDR2 (germline): SGDLS, YYNGEE. The V segment lost 0 bases and the J segment 8 bases; nucleotides outside the gene matches: 2. CDR3 protein: CASSVGTSGSDEQFF. The CDR3 DNA reads as TGTGCCAGCAGCGTAGGGACTAGCGGGAGTGATGAGCAGTTCTTC.

This clonotype appeared a few times. The rearrangement uses TRBV6-1 and TRBJ2-1; 9 bases agree with TRBD1. V gave up 6 bases and J gave up 6 bases; unmatched junction bases: 6. The CDR3 has 14 residues. CDR1 is MNHNS, CDR2 SASEGT, per germline. The CDR3 DNA sequence: TGTGCCAGCAGAGCCGACAGGGGGAGCAATGAGCAGTTCTTC. It specifies CASRADRGSNEQFF.

This clonotype has more than one count but fewer than ten. In nucleotides, the CDR3 is TGTGCCAGCAGTGACTCATCAGAGAGCTCCTACAATGAGCAGTTCTTC. Amino acids: CASSDSSESSYNEQFF. This chain links TRBV6-4 with TRBJ2-1; no firm D call. Germline lookup yields CDR1 MRHNA and CDR2 SNTAGT. CDR3 size: 16 residues. V was trimmed by 0 bases and J by 0 bases, leaving 9 bases between them.

This clonotype has only a few counts. The chain links TRBV7-3 to TRBJ2-1, with 9 bases that match TRBD2. The germline CDR1 and CDR2 sequences are SGHTA and FQGTGA. Trimming at V came to 2 bases and at J to 7 bases, leaving 6 bases not matched to a gene. This CDR3 has 15 residues. The CDR3 region is CASSLLAGEHNEQFF. The DNA of the CDR3 is TGTGCCAGCAGCTTATTAGCGGGAGAACATAATGAGCAGTTCTTC.

This chain uses TRBV5-1 with TRBJ1-3; the D is unclear. Germline lookup yields CDR1 SGHRS and CDR2 YFSETQ. The V and J ends lost 2 bases and 0 bases respectively, with 12 bases between them. CDR3 length: 16 residues. The CDR3 spells CASSLEPADSGNTIYF. In DNA, the CDR3 is TGCGCCAGCAGCTTAGAACCCGCCGACTCTGGAAACACCATATATTTT.

J is TRBJ1-6 and V is TRBV6-2 or TRBV6-3, with 7 bases matching TRBD1. This CDR3 region has 13 residues. Germline lookup yields CDR1 MNHEY and CDR2 SVGEGT. J was trimmed by 9 bases and V by 5 bases; bases with no gene match: 4. CDR3 amino acids: CASSTGDSSPLHF. In nucleotides, the CDR3 is TGTGCCAGCAGTACAGGGGATAGTTCACCCCTCCACTTT.